These T cell receptor beta chains were read from a single sample in a study of early T cells in non-severe SARS-CoV-2 infection. TCRdb re-called the 5' RACE reads with MiXCR, one entry per CDR3 protein. The sample includes 15,000 to 25,000 distinct CDR3 sequences, 4.2% of them seen just once. The sample consisted of whole blood. These receptors were collected from an adult who was a healthcare worker with PCR-confirmed SARS-CoV-2 infection or an uninfected control (not recorded which). The CDR3 runs from the conserved cysteine through the conserved F or W. D genes are given only for firm matches. The size of a clone is reported for some rows only, either as once, few or many, or as a class for expanded clones.

V: TRBV7-3
size: many
J: TRBJ1-1
D: NA
CDR3: CASSYSVNTEAFF
DNA: TGTGCCAGCAGCTACTCAGTGAACACTGAAGCTTTCTTT

V: TRBV6-1
size: many
J: TRBJ2-7
D: NA
CDR3: CASSPRDGYEQYF
DNA: TGTGCCAGCAGTCCCCGGGACGGCTACGAGCAGTACTTC

V: TRBV27
size: many
J: TRBJ1-5
D: NA
CDR3: CASSLVQGNQPQHF
DNA: TGTGCCAGCAGTTTAGTACAGGGAAATCAGCCCCAGCATTTT

V: TRBV18
size: many
J: TRBJ2-7
D: NA
CDR3: CASSRARGRF
DNA: TGTGCCAGCTCGCGGGCGAGGGGACGGTTC

V: TRBV7-2
size: many
J: TRBJ1-5
D: TRBD1
CDR3: CASSLSLVRGLDQPQHF
DNA: TGTGCCAGCAGCTTAAGTCTGGTCAGGGGGCTTGATCAGCCCCAGCATTTT

V: TRBV6-5
size: many
J: TRBJ2-1
D: TRBD2
CDR3: CASSYYLAGGLYDEQFF
DNA: TGTGCCAGCAGTTACTACCTAGCGGGGGGGTTATACGATGAGCAGTTCTTC

V: TRBV24-1
size: many
J: TRBJ1-6
D: TRBD1
CDR3: CATSEPGQGRNSPLHF
DNA: TGTGCCACCAGTGAGCCGGGACAGGGGCGTAATTCACCCCTCCACTTT

V: TRBV7-2
size: few
J: TRBJ2-5
D: TRBD1
CDR3: CASSWRTGQETQYF
DNA: TGTGCCAGCAGCTGGCGGACAGGGCAAGAGACCCAGTACTTC

V: TRBV14
size: many
J: TRBJ1-6
D: NA
CDR3: CASSRDTGGNNSPLHF
DNA: TGTGCCAGCAGCCGTGACACGGGGGGGAATAATTCACCCCTCCACTTT

V: TRBV12-3/TRBV12-4
size: many
J: TRBJ1-6
D: TRBD1
CDR3: CASRTGTGTSPLHF
DNA: TGTGCCAGCAGGACCGGGACAGGGACCTCACCCCTCCACTTT

V: TRBV6-6
size: many
J: TRBJ1-5
D: NA
CDR3: CASRPGSNNQPQHF
DNA: TGTGCCAGCAGGCCAGGGTCAAACAATCAGCCCCAGCATTTT

V: TRBV20-1
size: many
J: TRBJ2-5
D: NA
CDR3: CSARDLGAGETQYF
DNA: TGCAGTGCTAGAGATTTAGGGGCGGGAGAGACCCAGTACTTC

V: TRBV7-3
size: many
J: TRBJ2-3
D: NA
CDR3: CASSLPGDTQYF
DNA: TGTGCCAGCAGCCTCCCCGGAGATACGCAGTATTTT

V: TRBV7-9
size: NA
J: TRBJ2-5
D: NA
CDR3: CASSSRVGETQYF
DNA: TGTGCCAGCAGTTCTCGGGTTGGAGAGACCCAGTACTTC

V: TRBV29-1
size: NA
J: TRBJ2-5
D: NA
CDR3: CSVGGETQYF
DNA: TGCAGCGTGGGGGGAGAGACCCAGTACTTC

V: TRBV7-9
size: many
J: TRBJ2-3
D: TRBD2
CDR3: CASSPSGIAGPLDTQYF
DNA: TGTGCCAGCAGCCCCTCAGGGATAGCGGGGCCTCTGGATACGCAGTATTTT

V: TRBV11-2
size: NA
J: TRBJ1-1
D: NA
CDR3: CASSTGGNTEAFF
DNA: TGTGCCAGCAGCACGGGAGGGAACACTGAAGCTTTCTTT

V: TRBV10-3
size: many
J: TRBJ2-3
D: NA
CDR3: CAISVDSSTDTQYF
DNA: TGTGCCATCAGTGTTGACTCTAGCACAGATACGCAGTATTTT

V: TRBV6-6
size: many
J: TRBJ2-7
D: NA
CDR3: CASSYRGANEQYF
DNA: TGTGCCAGCAGTTACAGGGGTGCAAACGAGCAGTACTTC

V: TRBV15
size: many
J: TRBJ1-2
D: NA
CDR3: CATSRDHRGITREGYTF
DNA: TGTGCCACCAGCAGAGATCATCGGGGGATCACCAGGGAGGGCTACACCTTC

V: TRBV7-8
size: many
J: TRBJ2-2
D: NA
CDR3: CASLRDRFTGELFF
DNA: TGTGCCAGCTTAAGAGATAGATTCACCGGGGAGCTGTTTTTT

V: TRBV27
size: many
J: TRBJ1-4
D: NA
CDR3: CASSRHATNEKLFF
DNA: TGTGCCAGCAGTCGGCACGCAACTAATGAAAAACTGTTTTTT

V: TRBV7-8
size: many
J: TRBJ1-2
D: NA
CDR3: CASSPQKIGGYTF
DNA: TGTGCCAGCAGCCCCCAGAAGATAGGTGGCTACACCTTC

V: TRBV29-1
size: many
J: TRBJ2-7
D: TRBD2
CDR3: CSVKGLAGGPDYYEQYF
DNA: TGCAGCGTTAAAGGACTAGCGGGGGGCCCAGACTACTACGAGCAGTACTTC

V: TRBV6-1
size: many
J: TRBJ2-2
D: NA
CDR3: CASRGQGPGELFF
DNA: TGTGCCAGCAGGGGCCAGGGGCCCGGGGAGCTGTTTTTT

V: TRBV24-1
size: many
J: TRBJ2-1
D: NA
CDR3: CATSPGPRIEGGWEQFF
DNA: TGTGCCACCAGTCCCGGACCTCGAATCGAGGGGGGATGGGAGCAGTTCTTC

V: TRBV10-3
size: medium-sized
J: TRBJ2-5
D: TRBD2
CDR3: CAISGTSGLSETQYF
DNA: TGTGCCATCAGTGGAACTAGCGGTTTATCAGAGACCCAGTACTTC

V: TRBV7-8
size: many
J: TRBJ2-6
D: NA
CDR3: CASGGRNSGANVLTF
DNA: TGTGCCAGCGGGGGACGGAACTCTGGGGCCAACGTCCTGACTTTC

V: TRBV6-2/TRBV6-3
size: many
J: TRBJ1-5
D: NA
CDR3: CASSATRLRQPQHF
DNA: TGTGCCAGCAGCGCTACACGGCTTCGGCAGCCCCAGCATTTT

V: TRBV5-1
size: few
J: TRBJ1-1
D: NA
CDR3: CASSRDSTGSTEAFF
DNA: TGCGCCAGCAGCCGGGACTCTACAGGGTCGACTGAAGCTTTCTTT

V: TRBV28
size: many
J: TRBJ2-1
D: TRBD2
CDR3: CASSDPRAAAGGSYNEQFF
DNA: TGTGCCAGCAGTGACCCACGAGCGGCCGCGGGGGGGTCCTACAATGAGCAGTTCTTC

V: TRBV5-1
size: medium-sized
J: TRBJ2-7
D: NA
CDR3: CASSFGGGSSVGTYEQYF
DNA: TGCGCCAGCAGCTTCGGAGGGGGCAGCTCGGTAGGGACTTACGAGCAGTACTTC

V: TRBV7-6
size: many
J: TRBJ2-7
D: NA
CDR3: CASSHTGGYEQYF
DNA: TGTGCCAGCAGCCACACCGGGGGCTACGAGCAGTACTTC

V: TRBV19
size: many
J: TRBJ2-5
D: NA
CDR3: CASSGGGQETQYF
DNA: TGTGCCAGTAGTGGAGGGGGTCAAGAGACCCAGTACTTC

V: TRBV27
size: NA
J: TRBJ2-3
D: NA
CDR3: CASSFGASDTQYF
DNA: TGTGCCAGCAGTTTTGGTGCCTCAGATACGCAGTATTTT

V: TRBV13
size: NA
J: TRBJ2-1
D: NA
CDR3: CASSFAAYNEQFF
DNA: TGTGCCAGCAGCTTTGCAGCATACAATGAGCAGTTCTTC

V: TRBV18
size: many
J: TRBJ2-1
D: TRBD1
CDR3: CASSPRQGEDNEQFF
DNA: TGTGCCAGCTCACCGAGACAGGGGGAAGACAATGAGCAGTTCTTC

V: TRBV7-9
size: many
J: TRBJ1-5
D: NA
CDR3: CASSVDGYSNQPQHF
DNA: TGTGCCAGCAGCGTCGACGGATATAGCAATCAGCCCCAGCATTTT

V: TRBV29-1
size: many
J: TRBJ1-4
D: NA
CDR3: CSVEGTGTNEKLFF
DNA: TGCAGCGTTGAAGGGACGGGTACTAATGAAAAACTGTTTTTT

V: TRBV6-2/TRBV6-3
size: many
J: TRBJ2-7
D: TRBD1
CDR3: CASFSGTGEYEQYF
DNA: TGTGCCAGCTTTTCCGGGACAGGGGAATACGAGCAGTACTTC

V: TRBV7-2
size: many
J: TRBJ1-2
D: NA
CDR3: CASSFSPDNNYGYTF
DNA: TGTGCCAGCAGCTTCAGCCCCGACAACAACTATGGCTACACCTTC

V: TRBV7-9
size: many
J: TRBJ1-2
D: NA
CDR3: CASSLEAAERGYTF
DNA: TGTGCCAGCAGCTTAGAGGCCGCAGAAAGGGGCTACACCTTC

V: TRBV4-2
size: NA
J: TRBJ1-1
D: NA
CDR3: CASSPTYQGEVTEAFF
DNA: TGTGCCAGCAGCCCGACTTATCAGGGAGAGGTCACTGAAGCTTTCTTT

V: TRBV7-9
size: many
J: TRBJ1-6
D: NA
CDR3: CASSLAGYSGPLHF
DNA: TGTGCCAGCAGCTTAGCGGGTTATAGTGGACCCCTCCACTTT

V: TRBV5-4
size: many
J: TRBJ2-7
D: TRBD1
CDR3: CATRDRGSPYEQYF
DNA: TGTGCCACCAGGGACAGGGGTTCACCCTACGAGCAGTACTTC

V: TRBV11-2
size: few
J: TRBJ2-7
D: NA
CDR3: CASSLDSAGTYEQYF
DNA: TGTGCCAGCAGCTTAGATTCGGCAGGAACCTACGAGCAGTACTTC

V: TRBV6-5
size: many
J: TRBJ2-3
D: NA
CDR3: CASSYFATDTQYF
DNA: TGTGCCAGCAGTTACTTCGCGACAGATACGCAGTATTTT

V: TRBV4-2
size: large
J: TRBJ1-4
D: NA
CDR3: CASSQAPGSGAEKLFF
DNA: TGTGCCAGCAGCCAAGCCCCCGGGAGCGGAGCCGAAAAACTGTTTTTT

V: TRBV19
size: many
J: TRBJ2-7
D: NA
CDR3: CASSRDSSYEQYF
DNA: TGTGCCAGTAGTCGGGACTCCTCCTACGAGCAGTACTTC

V: TRBV2
size: NA
J: TRBJ1-1
D: NA
CDR3: CASSDRRANSEAFF
DNA: TGTGCCAGCAGTGACAGGAGGGCGAACTCTGAAGCTTTCTTT

V: TRBV6-5
size: medium-sized
J: TRBJ1-1
D: NA
CDR3: CASSWSGGRTEAFF
DNA: TGTGCCAGCAGTTGGTCCGGGGGAAGAACTGAAGCTTTCTTT

V: TRBV29-1
size: many
J: TRBJ2-5
D: NA
CDR3: CSGRPGPQETQYF
DNA: TGCAGCGGCCGCCCAGGGCCCCAAGAGACCCAGTACTTC

V: TRBV7-3
size: medium-sized
J: TRBJ1-1
D: NA
CDR3: CASSPVGVDSEAFF
DNA: TGTGCCAGCAGCCCGGTAGGGGTGGATTCTGAAGCTTTCTTT

V: TRBV5-4
size: many
J: TRBJ2-5
D: TRBD1
CDR3: CASSFDRGFQETQYF
DNA: TGTGCCAGCAGCTTCGACAGGGGCTTCCAAGAGACCCAGTACTTC

V: TRBV5-1
size: few
J: TRBJ2-3
D: TRBD2
CDR3: CATAPGGGLAPTDTQYF
DNA: TGCGCCACCGCTCCGGGGGGGGGACTAGCCCCGACAGATACGCAGTATTTT

V: TRBV29-1
size: many
J: TRBJ2-1
D: NA
CDR3: CSVALRGGMSSYNEQFF
DNA: TGCAGCGTTGCCCTCAGAGGGGGGATGAGCTCCTACAATGAGCAGTTCTTC

V: TRBV6-1
size: many
J: TRBJ1-5
D: TRBD1
CDR3: CASSGGTGINQPQHF
DNA: TGTGCCAGCAGTGGGGGGACAGGGATCAATCAGCCCCAGCATTTT

V: TRBV20-1
size: many
J: TRBJ2-5
D: NA
CDR3: CSAMGGGEETQYF
DNA: TGCAGTGCTATGGGGGGCGGGGAAGAGACCCAGTACTTC

V: TRBV13
size: many
J: TRBJ2-7
D: TRBD1
CDR3: CASSLPRQGSYEQYF
DNA: TGTGCCAGCAGCTTACCCCGACAGGGTAGCTACGAGCAGTACTTC